One sample yielded the 10 T cell receptor beta chains listed below, sequenced in a study of T-cell reconstitution after alpha-beta-depleted transplantation in children. Unique molecular identifiers were used to barcode this TCRbeta library. Each CDR3 protein is one row after TCRdb ran MiXCR on the PCR reads. This sample has 330,000 or so distinct CDR3 sequences, with over 9% found just once. Material: PBMCs, obtained before TCRalphabeta/CD19-depleted stem cell transplant. All receptors derive from a boy less than two years old with acute myeloid leukemia, due to receive a stem cell transplant.

CDR3 in amino acids: CASDDRLAKNIQYF. The CDR3 nucleotides read TGTGCCAGCGATGACAGGCTAGCCAAAAACATTCAGTACTTC. V usage is TRBV2 and J usage is TRBJ2-4, with TRBD1 as a possible D gene (6 bases). This CDR3 spans 14 amino acids. In germline, CDR1 is SNHLY, CDR2 FYNNEI. Trimming removed 8 bases at V and 0 bases at J, with 11 bases between.

This clonotype has a count of ten or more. This rearrangement joins TRBV10-3 to TRBJ2-5; D remains ambiguous. This CDR3 contains 11 residues. Germline loops: CDR1 ENHRY, CDR2 SYGVKD. The V gene lost 0 bases and the J gene lost 5 bases, with 1 base spanning the gap. CDR3: CAISESETQYF. For the CDR3, the DNA is TGTGCCATCAGTGAGTCGGAGACCCAGTACTTC.

In its sample, this clonotype was seen many times. The chain carries TRBV5-1 and TRBJ2-7; TRBD1 matches at 10 bases. CDR3 length: 14 amino acids. Trimming cost V 8 bases and J 4 bases; bases outside gene matches: 9. Germline V gene sequence: CDR1 SGHRS, CDR2 YFSETQ. The CDR3 DNA reads TGCGCCAGTTACCCCCGGGACAGGGGTTACGAGCAGTACTTC. Protein product: CASYPRDRGYEQYF.

At least ten counts were recorded for this clonotype. The V gene is TRBV6-1, the J gene TRBJ2-1; 10 bases match TRBD1. The CDR3 contains 15 residues. Germline assignment: CDR1 MNHNS and CDR2 SASEGT. V trimming: 4 bases; J trimming: 5 bases; junction bases outside the gene matches: 5. CDR3 bases: TGTGCCAGCAGTGGGTGGGACAGGGGTGACAATGAGCAGTTCTTC. Translation: CASSGWDRGDNEQFF.

This clonotype has only a few counts. The rearrangement uses TRBV18 and TRBJ2-1; D is uncertain. The CDR3 length is 15 residues. Deletions cut 0 bases from V and 2 bases from J, with 8 bases between. Germline V CDR1 and CDR2: KGHSH, LQKENI. CDR3 loop: CASSPPAKAYNEQFF. The CDR3 region has the DNA TGTGCCAGCTCACCACCGGCTAAGGCCTACAATGAGCAGTTCTTC.

This clonotype was counted between two and nine times. This chain connects TRBV20-1 to TRBJ2-7; a possible D gene is TRBD1 (6 bases). This CDR3 is 14 amino acids long. The V gene lost 0 bases and the J gene lost 3 bases, with 12 bases spanning the gap. Germline V CDR1 and CDR2: DFQATT, SNEGSKA (reference sequence). As DNA, the CDR3 is TGCAGTGCTAGAGAGTTCGACAGGAACTACGAGCAGTACTTC. The encoded protein is CSAREFDRNYEQYF.

The chain joins TRBV4-3 to TRBJ2-2, with 15 bases fitting TRBD2. The CDR3 length is 17 residues. J lost 5 bases, V lost 3 bases, and 4 bases had no gene match. The germline CDR1 and CDR2 sequences are LGHNA and YSLEER. The DNA for the CDR3 is TGCGCCAGCAGCCAGGCCGGGACTAGCGGGGGGACCGGGGAGCTGTTTTTT. Translation gives CASSQAGTSGGTGELFF.

This clonotype appeared a few times. This chain uses TRBV5-1 with TRBJ2-1; the match to TRBD2 covers 7 bases. Looked up from germline, CDR1 is SGHRS and CDR2 is YFSETQ. The CDR3 totals 14 residues. The V gene end was trimmed by 0 bases and the J gene end by 6 bases; junction bases not matched to a gene: 3. In DNA, the CDR3 is TGCGCCAGCAGCTTGGGGGGAGGGCGCAATGAGCAGTTCTTC. It specifies CASSLGGGRNEQFF.

This clonotype was recorded at least ten times. V usage is TRBV6-6 and J usage is TRBJ2-3, with D hard to call. Trimming shortened V by 5 bases and J by 3 bases, and 6 bases separated the two germline ends. From germline, CDR1 is MNHNY and CDR2 SVGAGI (reference sequence). The CDR3 extends over 12 amino acids. The CDR3 sequence: CASSPATDTQYF. For the CDR3, the DNA is TGTGCCAGCAGTCCAGCTACAGATACGCAGTATTTT.

The sample holds many counts of this clonotype. This chain connects TRBV6-1 to TRBJ1-4, with 9 bases lining up with TRBD1. V trimming: 6 bases; J trimming: 8 bases; junction bases outside the gene matches: 10. CDR1 is MNHNS, CDR2 SASEGT, per germline. This CDR3 is 15 amino acids long. CDR3 coding DNA: TGTGCCAGCAGGAAACGGGACAGGGAAAAAGAAAAACTGTTTTTT. This sequence encodes CASRKRDREKEKLFF.